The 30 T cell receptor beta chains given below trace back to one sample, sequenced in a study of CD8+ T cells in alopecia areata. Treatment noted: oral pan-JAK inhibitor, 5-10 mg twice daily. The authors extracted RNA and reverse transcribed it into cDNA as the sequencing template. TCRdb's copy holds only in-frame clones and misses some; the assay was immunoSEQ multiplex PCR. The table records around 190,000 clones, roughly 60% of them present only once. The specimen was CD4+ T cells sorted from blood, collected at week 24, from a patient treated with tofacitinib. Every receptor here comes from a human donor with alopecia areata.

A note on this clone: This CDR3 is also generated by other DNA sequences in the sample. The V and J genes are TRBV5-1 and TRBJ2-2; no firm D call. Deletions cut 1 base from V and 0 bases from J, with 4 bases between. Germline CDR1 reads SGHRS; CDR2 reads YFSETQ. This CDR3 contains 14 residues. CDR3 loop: CASSLRTNTGELFF. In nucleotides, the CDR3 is TGCGCCAGCAGCTTGAGGACGAACACCGGGGAGCTGTTTTTT.

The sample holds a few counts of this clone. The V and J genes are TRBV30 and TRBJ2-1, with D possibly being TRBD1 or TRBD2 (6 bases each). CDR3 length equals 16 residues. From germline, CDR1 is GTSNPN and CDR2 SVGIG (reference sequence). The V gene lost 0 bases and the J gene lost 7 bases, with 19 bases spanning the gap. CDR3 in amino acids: CAWSVRGGGGGNEQFF. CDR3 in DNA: TGTGCCTGGAGTGTACGTGGAGGGGGTGGTGGGAATGAGCAGTTCTTC.

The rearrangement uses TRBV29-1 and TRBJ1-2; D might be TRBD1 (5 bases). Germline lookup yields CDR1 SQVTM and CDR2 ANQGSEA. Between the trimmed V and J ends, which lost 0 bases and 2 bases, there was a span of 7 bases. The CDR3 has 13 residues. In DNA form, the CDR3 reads TGCAGCGTTGAAGACTCAGGGAACTATGGCTACACCTTC. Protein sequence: CSVEDSGNYGYTF. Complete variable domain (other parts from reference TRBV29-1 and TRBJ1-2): SAVISQKPSRDICQRGTSLTIQCQVDSQVTMMFWYRQQPGQSLTLIATANQGSEATYESGFVIDKFPISRPNLTFSTLTVSNMSPEDSSIYLCSVEDSGNYGYTFGSGTRLTVV.

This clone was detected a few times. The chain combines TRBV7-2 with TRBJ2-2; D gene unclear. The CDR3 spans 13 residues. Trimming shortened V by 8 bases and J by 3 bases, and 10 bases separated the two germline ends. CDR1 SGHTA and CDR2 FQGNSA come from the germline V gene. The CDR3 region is CASARADTGELFF. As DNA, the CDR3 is TGTGCCAGCGCAAGGGCAGACACCGGGGAGCTGTTTTTT. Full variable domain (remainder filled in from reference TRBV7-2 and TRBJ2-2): GAGVSQSPSNKVTEKGKDVELRCDPISGHTALYWYRQSLGQGLEFLIYFQGNSAPDKSGLPSDRFSAERTGGSVSTLTIQRTQQEDSAVYLCASARADTGELFFGEGSRLTVL.

CDR3: CSVRSGGADTQYF. The DNA for the CDR3 is TGCAGCGTTCGAAGCGGGGGGGCAGATACGCAGTATTTT. This chain links TRBV29-1 with TRBJ2-3, with 10 bases fitting TRBD2. V lost 5 bases and J lost 4; bases outside the gene matches: 3. The CDR3 sequence is 13 residues long. CDR1 and CDR2 (germline): SQVTM, ANQGSEA.

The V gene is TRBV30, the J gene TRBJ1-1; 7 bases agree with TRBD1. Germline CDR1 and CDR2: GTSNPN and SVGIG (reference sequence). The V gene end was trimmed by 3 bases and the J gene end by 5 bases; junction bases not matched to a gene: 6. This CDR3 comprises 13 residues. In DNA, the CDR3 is TGTGCCTGGAGCTCTACAGGGGCGACTGAAGCTTTCTTT. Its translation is CAWSSTGATEAFF. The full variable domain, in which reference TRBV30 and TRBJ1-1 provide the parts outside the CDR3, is SQTIHQWPATLVQPVGSPLSLECTVEGTSNPNLYWYRQAAGRGLQLLFYSVGIGQISSEVPQNLSASRPQDRQFILSSKKLLLSDSGFYLCAWSSTGATEAFFGQGTRLTVV.

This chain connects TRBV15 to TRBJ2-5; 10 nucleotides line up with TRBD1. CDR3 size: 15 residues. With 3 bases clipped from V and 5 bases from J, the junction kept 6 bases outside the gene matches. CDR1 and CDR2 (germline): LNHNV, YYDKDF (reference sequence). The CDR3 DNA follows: TGTGCCACCAGCAGGACAGGGGGCGCAGGGGAGACCCAGTACTTC. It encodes CATSRTGGAGETQYF.

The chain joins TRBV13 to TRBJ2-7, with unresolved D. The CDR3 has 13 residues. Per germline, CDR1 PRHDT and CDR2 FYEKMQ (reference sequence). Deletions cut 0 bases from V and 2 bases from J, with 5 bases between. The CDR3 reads CASSLGTTYEQYF. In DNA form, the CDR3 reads TGTGCCAGCAGCTTAGGCACCACCTACGAGCAGTACTTC.

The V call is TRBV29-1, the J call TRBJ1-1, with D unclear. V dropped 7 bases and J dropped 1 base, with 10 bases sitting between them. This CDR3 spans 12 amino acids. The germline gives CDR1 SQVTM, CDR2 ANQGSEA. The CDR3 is CSADRRNTEAFF. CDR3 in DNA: TGCAGCGCTGACCGACGGAACACTGAAGCTTTCTTT.

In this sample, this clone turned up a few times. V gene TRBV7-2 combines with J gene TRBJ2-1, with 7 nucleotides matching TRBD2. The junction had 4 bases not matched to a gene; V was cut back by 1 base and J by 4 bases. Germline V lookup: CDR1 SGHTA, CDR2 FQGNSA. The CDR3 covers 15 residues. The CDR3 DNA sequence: TGTGCCAGCAGCTTAGAAGCGGGGCCGTACAATGAGCAGTTCTTC. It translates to CASSLEAGPYNEQFF.

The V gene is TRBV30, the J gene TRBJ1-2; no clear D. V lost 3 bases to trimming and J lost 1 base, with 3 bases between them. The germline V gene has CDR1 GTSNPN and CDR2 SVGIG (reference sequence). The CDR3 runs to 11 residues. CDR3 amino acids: CAWRNNYGYTF. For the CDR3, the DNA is TGTGCCTGGAGGAATAACTATGGCTACACCTTC.

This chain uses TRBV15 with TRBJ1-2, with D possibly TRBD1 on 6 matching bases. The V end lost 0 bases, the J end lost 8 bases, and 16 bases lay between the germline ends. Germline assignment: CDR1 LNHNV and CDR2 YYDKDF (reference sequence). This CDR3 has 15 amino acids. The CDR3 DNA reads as TGTGCCACCAGCAGAGATGTGAAGGGGGGTAGCGGCTACACCTTC. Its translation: CATSRDVKGGSGYTF.

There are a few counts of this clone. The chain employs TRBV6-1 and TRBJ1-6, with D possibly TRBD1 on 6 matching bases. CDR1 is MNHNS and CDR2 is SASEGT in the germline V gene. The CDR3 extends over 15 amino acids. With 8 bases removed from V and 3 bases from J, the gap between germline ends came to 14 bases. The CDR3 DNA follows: TGTGCCAGCGGGGAACAGGGCGTCTATAATTCACCCCTCCACTTT. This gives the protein CASGEQGVYNSPLHF.

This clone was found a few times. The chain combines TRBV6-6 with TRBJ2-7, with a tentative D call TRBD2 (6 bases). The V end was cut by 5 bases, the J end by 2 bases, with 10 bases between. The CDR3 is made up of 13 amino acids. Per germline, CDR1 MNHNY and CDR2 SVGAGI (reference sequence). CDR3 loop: CASSGGNAYEQYF. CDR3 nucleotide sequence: TGTGCCAGCAGTGGGGGGAATGCCTACGAGCAGTACTTC.

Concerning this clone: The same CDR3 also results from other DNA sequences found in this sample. The CDR3 DNA sequence: TGTGCCAGCAGCTTAAGCAGGGTCGCAGATACGCAGTATTTT. This translates into CASSLSRVADTQYF. J is TRBJ2-3 and V is TRBV7-2; TRBD1 is a possible D gene (5 bases). The CDR3 loop spans 14 amino acids. Germline lookup yields CDR1 SGHTA and CDR2 FQGNSA. Between the trimmed V and J ends, which lost 2 bases and 4 bases, there was a span of 10 bases.

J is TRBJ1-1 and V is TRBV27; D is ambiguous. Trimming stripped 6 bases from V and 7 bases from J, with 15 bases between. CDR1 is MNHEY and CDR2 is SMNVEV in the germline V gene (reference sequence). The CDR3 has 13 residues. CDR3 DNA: TGTGCCAGCAGCCTCTTTGACGGGAGTGAAGCTTTCTTT. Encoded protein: CASSLFDGSEAFF.

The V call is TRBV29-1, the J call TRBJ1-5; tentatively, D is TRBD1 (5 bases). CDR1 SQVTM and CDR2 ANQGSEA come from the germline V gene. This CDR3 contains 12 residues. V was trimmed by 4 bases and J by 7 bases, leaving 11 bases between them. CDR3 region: CSVVSGEQPQHF. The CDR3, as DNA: TGCAGCGTTGTCTCGGGGGAACAGCCCCAGCATTTT.

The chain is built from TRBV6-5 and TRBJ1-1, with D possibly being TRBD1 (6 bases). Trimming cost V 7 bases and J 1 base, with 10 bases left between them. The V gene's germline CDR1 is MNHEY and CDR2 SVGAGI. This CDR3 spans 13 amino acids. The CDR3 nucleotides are TGTGCCAGCAAGATACAGGGGAACACTGAAGCTTTCTTT. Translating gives CASKIQGNTEAFF.

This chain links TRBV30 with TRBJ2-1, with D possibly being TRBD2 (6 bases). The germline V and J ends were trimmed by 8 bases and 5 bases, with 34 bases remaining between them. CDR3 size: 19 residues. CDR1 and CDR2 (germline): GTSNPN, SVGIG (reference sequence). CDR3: CADIYGGALQPFRNNEQFF. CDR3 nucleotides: TGTGCCGACATTTACGGCGGGGCTCTTCAACCATTTCGAAACAATGAGCAGTTCTTC.

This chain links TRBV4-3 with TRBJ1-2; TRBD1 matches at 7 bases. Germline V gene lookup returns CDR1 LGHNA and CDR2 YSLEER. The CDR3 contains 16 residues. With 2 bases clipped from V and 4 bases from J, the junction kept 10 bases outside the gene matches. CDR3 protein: CASSQLSRDSFYGYTF. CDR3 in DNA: TGCGCCAGCAGCCAACTCAGCCGGGACAGCTTCTATGGCTACACCTTC.

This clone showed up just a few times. The CDR3, as DNA: TGTGCCAGCTCCACTAACTATGGCTACACCTTC. Translation gives CASSTNYGYTF. V usage is TRBV9 and J usage is TRBJ1-2; no firm D call. CDR3 length: 11 residues. V was clipped by 7 bases and J by 0 bases, with 4 bases between them. Germline V CDR1 and CDR2: SGDLS, YYNGEE.

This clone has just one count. In DNA, the CDR3 is TGCAGCGTTGGCTACAGGGAGGCCACTGAAGCTTTCTTT. Amino acids: CSVGYREATEAFF. J is TRBJ1-1 and V is TRBV29-1; a possible D gene is TRBD1 (6 bases). Germline V gives CDR1 SQVTM, CDR2 ANQGSEA. V lost 4 bases and J 4 bases, leaving 13 bases between the germline ends. The length of the CDR3 is 13 residues.

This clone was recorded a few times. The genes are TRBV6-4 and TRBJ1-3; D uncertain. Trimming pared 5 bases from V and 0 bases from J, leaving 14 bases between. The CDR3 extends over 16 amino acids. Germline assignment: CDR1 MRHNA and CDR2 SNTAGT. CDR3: CASSSDRQISGNTIYF. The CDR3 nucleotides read TGTGCCAGCAGTTCCGATAGACAAATCTCTGGAAACACCATATATTTT.

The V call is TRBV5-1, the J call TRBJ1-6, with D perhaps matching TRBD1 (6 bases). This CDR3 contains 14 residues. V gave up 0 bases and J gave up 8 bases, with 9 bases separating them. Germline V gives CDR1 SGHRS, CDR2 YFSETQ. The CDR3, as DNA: TGCGCCAGCAGCTTGGCACAGGGAGATTCACCCCTCCACTTT. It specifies CASSLAQGDSPLHF.

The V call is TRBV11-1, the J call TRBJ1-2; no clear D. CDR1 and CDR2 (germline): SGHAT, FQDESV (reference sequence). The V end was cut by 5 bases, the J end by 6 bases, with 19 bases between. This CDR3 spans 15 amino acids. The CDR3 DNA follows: TGTGCCAGCAGCGGCAGCCTTATGGCTGTGGATGGCTACACCTTC. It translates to CASSGSLMAVDGYTF.

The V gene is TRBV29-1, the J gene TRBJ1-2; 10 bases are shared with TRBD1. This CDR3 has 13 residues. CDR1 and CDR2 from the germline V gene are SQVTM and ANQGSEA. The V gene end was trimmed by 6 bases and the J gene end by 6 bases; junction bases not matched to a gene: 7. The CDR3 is CSVTPGTGDGYTF. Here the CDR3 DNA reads TGCAGCGTCACCCCCGGGACAGGGGATGGCTACACCTTC. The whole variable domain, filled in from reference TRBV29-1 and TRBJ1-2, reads SAVISQKPSRDICQRGTSLTIQCQVDSQVTMMFWYRQQPGQSLTLIATANQGSEATYESGFVIDKFPISRPNLTFSTLTVSNMSPEDSSIYLCSVTPGTGDGYTFGSGTRLTVV.

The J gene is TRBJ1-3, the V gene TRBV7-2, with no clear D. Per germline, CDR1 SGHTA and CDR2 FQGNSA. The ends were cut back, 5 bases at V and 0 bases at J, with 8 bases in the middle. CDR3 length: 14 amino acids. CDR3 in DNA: TGTGCCAGCAGCGACGGGAGCTCTGGAAACACCATATATTTT. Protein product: CASSDGSSGNTIYF.

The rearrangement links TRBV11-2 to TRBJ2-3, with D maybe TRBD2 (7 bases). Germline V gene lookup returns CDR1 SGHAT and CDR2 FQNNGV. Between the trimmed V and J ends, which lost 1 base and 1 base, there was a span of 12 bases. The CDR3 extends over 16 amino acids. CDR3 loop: CASSLARGAGTDTQYF. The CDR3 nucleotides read TGTGCCAGCAGCTTAGCCCGGGGGGCAGGCACAGATACGCAGTATTTT.

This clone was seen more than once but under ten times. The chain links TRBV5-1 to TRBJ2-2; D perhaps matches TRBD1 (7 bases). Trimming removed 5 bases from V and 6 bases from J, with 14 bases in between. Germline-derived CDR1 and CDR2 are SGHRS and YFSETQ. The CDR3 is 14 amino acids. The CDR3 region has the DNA TGCGCCAGCAGTAAAACAGGGGACTCCGGGGAGCTGTTTTTT. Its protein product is CASSKTGDSGELFF.

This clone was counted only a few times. The CDR3 DNA sequence: TGCAGTGTTAACGAAGTGGGAGAGACCCAGTACTTC. It is translated as CSVNEVGETQYF. The chain employs TRBV29-1 and TRBJ2-5, with D unresolved. Per the germline V gene, CDR1 is SQVTM and CDR2 is ANQGSEA. This CDR3 comprises 12 residues.